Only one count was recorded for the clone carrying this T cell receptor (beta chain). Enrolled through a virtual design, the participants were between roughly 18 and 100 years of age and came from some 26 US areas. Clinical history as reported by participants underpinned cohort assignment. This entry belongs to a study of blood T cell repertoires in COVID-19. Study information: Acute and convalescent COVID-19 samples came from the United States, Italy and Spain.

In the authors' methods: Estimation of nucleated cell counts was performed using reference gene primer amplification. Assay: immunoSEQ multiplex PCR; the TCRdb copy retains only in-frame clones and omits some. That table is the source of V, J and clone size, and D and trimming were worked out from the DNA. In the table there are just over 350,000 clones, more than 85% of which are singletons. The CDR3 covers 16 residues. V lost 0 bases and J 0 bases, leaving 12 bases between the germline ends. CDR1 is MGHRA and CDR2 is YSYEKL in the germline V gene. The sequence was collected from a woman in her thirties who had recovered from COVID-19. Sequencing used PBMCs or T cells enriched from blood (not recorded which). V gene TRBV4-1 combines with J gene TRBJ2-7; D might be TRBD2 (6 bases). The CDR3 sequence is CASSQEERALSYEQYF. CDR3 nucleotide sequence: TGCGCCAGCAGCCAAGAAGAGCGGGCGCTCTCCTACGAGCAGTACTTC.